The 10 T cell receptor beta chains presented below share a single source sample, sequenced in a study of siplizumab effects on memory and regulatory T cells. The assay was immunoSEQ multiplex PCR, and TCRdb's table has in-frame clones only and misses some. This table holds 70,000 to 90,000 clones, approximately 93% found once. Sequencing used CD8+ T cells sorted from blood. The source of these receptors is a human donor in good health.

Concerning this clone itself: A read error may produce the germline difference seen at one junction end. The V call is TRBV7-6, the J call TRBJ2-7; the D call may be TRBD1 or TRBD2 (6 bases each). Looked up from germline, CDR1 is SGHVS and CDR2 is FNYEAQ. This CDR3 is built from 15 residues. CDR3 bases: TGTGCCAGCAGCTTTAGTGGGGGGCGCTCCGACGAGCAGTACTTC. It specifies CASSFSGGRSDEQYF.

The chain uses TRBV21-1 and TRBJ1-2. TRBV21-1 is designated a pseudogene. The CDR3 spans 12 residues. In DNA, the CDR3 is TGTGCCGGGAGGGGTTGGGTTGATGGCTACACCTTC. Translating gives CAGRGWVDGYTF.

This chain uses TRBV29-1 with TRBJ2-7; 8 bases line up with TRBD1. The V gene's germline CDR1 is SQVTM and CDR2 ANQGSEA. V gave up 4 bases and J gave up 3 bases; unmatched junction bases: 2. This CDR3 comprises 12 residues. In nucleotides, the CDR3 is TGCAGCGTTGGGACAGGGAGCTACGAGCAGTACTTC. As protein: CSVGTGSYEQYF.

In this sample, this clone turned up once. The chain couples TRBV9 to TRBJ1-3; D not resolved. Germline CDR1 SGDLS, CDR2 YYNGEE. Trimming left V 0 bases short and J 0 bases short, with 4 bases between. The CDR3 covers 14 residues. This chain's CDR3 is CASSVALSGNTIYF. As DNA, the CDR3 is TGTGCCAGCAGCGTAGCCCTCTCTGGAAACACCATATATTTT.

This chain uses TRBV7-9 with TRBJ2-2; possible D gene TRBD2, 5 bases. There are 19 residues in the CDR3. V lost 4 bases and J lost 0, with 21 bases in between. The germline V gene has CDR1 SEHNR and CDR2 FQNEAQ (reference sequence). The CDR3 is CASSSQEAPVVPNTGELFF. DNA for the CDR3: TGTGCCAGCAGCTCCCAGGAGGCACCAGTCGTCCCGAACACCGGGGAGCTGTTTTTT.

The gene calls are TRBV5-6 and TRBJ2-7; 8 bases agree with TRBD1. The CDR3 has 13 residues. The V and J ends lost 3 bases and 3 bases, in that order; junction bases with no gene match: 2. Germline CDR1 reads SGHDT; CDR2 reads YYEEEE. In DNA, the CDR3 is TGTGCCAGCAGCTCAGGGACAGGCTACGAGCAGTACTTC. Encoded protein: CASSSGTGYEQYF.

The genes are TRBV13 and TRBJ1-1; TRBD1 aligns across 9 bases. Looked up from germline, CDR1 is PRHDT and CDR2 is FYEKMQ (reference sequence). V shed 3 bases and J 2 bases; nucleotides not matched to a gene: 4. This CDR3 is 15 amino acids long. For the CDR3, the DNA is TGTGCCAGCAGCTTCGACAGGGGGTCAAACACTGAAGCTTTCTTT. It codes for CASSFDRGSNTEAFF.

The gene calls are TRBV2 and TRBJ2-2, with D possibly called TRBD1 or TRBD2 (5 bases each). V was clipped by 3 bases and J by 6 bases, with 11 bases between them. Germline loops: CDR1 SNHLY, CDR2 FYNNEI. The CDR3 is made up of 14 amino acids. The CDR3 loop reads CASSDGASAGELFF. The DNA of the CDR3 is TGTGCCAGCAGTGACGGGGCGAGCGCCGGGGAGCTGTTTTTT.

The chain couples TRBV5-6 to TRBJ2-5; 9 bases are a match to TRBD2. The end of the DNA fits TRBJ2-7 better, so the J call may be wrong. Germline assignment: CDR1 SGHDT and CDR2 YYEEEE. The CDR3 covers 14 residues. Here the CDR3 reads CASSLGGGALEQYF. CDR3 nucleotides: TGTGCCAGCAGCTTAGGCGGGGGGGCCCTCGAGCAGTACTTC.

This clone was picked up one time. The chain employs TRBV10-3 and TRBJ1-2; no clear D gene. Trimming took off 4 bases at V and 1 base at J, with 10 bases between the two ends. Germline values: CDR1 ENHRY, CDR2 SYGVKD. The CDR3 has 14 residues. CDR3 in DNA: TGTGCCATCAGTGGACACGGGAATAACTATGGCTACACCTTC. It codes for CAISGHGNNYGYTF.